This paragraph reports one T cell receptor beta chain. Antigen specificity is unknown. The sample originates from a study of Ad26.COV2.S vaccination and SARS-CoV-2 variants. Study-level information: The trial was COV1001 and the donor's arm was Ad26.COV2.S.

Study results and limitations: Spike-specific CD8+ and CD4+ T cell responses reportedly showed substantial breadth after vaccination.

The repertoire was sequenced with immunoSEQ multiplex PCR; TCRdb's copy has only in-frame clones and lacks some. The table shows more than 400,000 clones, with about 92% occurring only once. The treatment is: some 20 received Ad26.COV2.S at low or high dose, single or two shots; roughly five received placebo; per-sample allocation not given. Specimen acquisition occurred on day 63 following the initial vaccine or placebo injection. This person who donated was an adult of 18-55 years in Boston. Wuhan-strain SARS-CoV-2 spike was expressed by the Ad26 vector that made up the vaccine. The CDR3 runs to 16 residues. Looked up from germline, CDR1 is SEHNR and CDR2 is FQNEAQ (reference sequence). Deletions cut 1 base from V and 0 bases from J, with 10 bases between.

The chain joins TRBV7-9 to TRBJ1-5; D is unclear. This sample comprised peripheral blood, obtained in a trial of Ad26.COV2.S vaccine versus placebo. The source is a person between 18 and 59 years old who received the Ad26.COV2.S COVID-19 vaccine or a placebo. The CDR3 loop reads CASSLEVSNSNQPQHF. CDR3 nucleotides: TGTGCCAGCAGCTTAGAAGTCAGCAATAGCAATCAGCCCCAGCATTTT.